Following are 10 T cell receptor beta chains from one sample sequenced in a study of T cell responses to AZD1222 COVID-19 vaccine. Sequencing used immunoSEQ multiplex PCR; TCRdb keeps in-frame clones, though not all of them. The data show around 270,000 clones, almost 95% seen once. Here the sequenced sample was peripheral blood, taken 28 days after the second AZD1222 dose. The receptors here all came from an adult who received the AZD1222 COVID-19 vaccine.

This chain links TRBV5-1 with TRBJ1-4; a possible D gene is TRBD1 (5 bases). Trimming left V 3 bases short and J 0 bases short, with 9 bases between. This CDR3 is built from 15 residues. Per germline, CDR1 SGHRS and CDR2 YFSETQ. Here the CDR3 DNA reads TGCGCCAGCAGCTCGACAGATGCAACTAATGAAAAACTGTTTTTT. Amino acids: CASSSTDATNEKLFF.

The rearrangement joins TRBV30 to TRBJ1-4; 9 bases map to TRBD1. The junction had 6 bases not matched to a gene; V was cut back by 1 base and J by 0 bases. The germline V gene encodes CDR1 GTSNPN and CDR2 SVGIG (reference sequence). This CDR3 spans 17 amino acids. CDR3 region: CAWSAGQGGATNEKLFF. CDR3 nucleotides: TGTGCCTGGAGTGCGGGACAGGGTGGTGCAACTAATGAAAAACTGTTTTTT. The complete variable domain, with remaining parts taken from reference TRBV30 and TRBJ1-4, reads SQTIHQWPATLVQPVGSPLSLECTVEGTSNPNLYWYRQAAGRGLQLLFYSVGIGQISSEVPQNLSASRPQDRQFILSSKKLLLSDSGFYLCAWSAGQGGATNEKLFFGSGTQLSVL.

The chain has TRBV28 and TRBJ1-1, with D possibly TRBD1 on 6 matching bases. This CDR3 spans 12 amino acids. V lost 4 bases and J 8 bases, leaving 11 bases between the germline ends. The germline gives CDR1 MDHEN, CDR2 SYDVKM. CDR3: CASSSGDREAFF. CDR3 nucleotides: TGTGCCAGCAGTTCCGGCGACAGGGAAGCTTTCTTT. Full variable domain (remainder filled in from reference TRBV28 and TRBJ1-1): DVKVTQSSRYLVKRTGEKVFLECVQDMDHENMFWYRQDPGLGLRLIYFSYDVKMKEKGDIPEGYSVSREKKERFSLILESASTNQTSMYLCASSSGDREAFFGQGTRLTVV.

The chain carries TRBV7-2 and TRBJ2-2; the D gene is possibly TRBD2 (7 bases). Germline V CDR1 and CDR2: SGHTA, FQGNSA. The CDR3 spans 15 residues. Trimming shortened V by 5 bases and J by 2 bases, and 12 bases separated the two germline ends. The CDR3 DNA is TGTGCCAGCAGCCCTTGGGGGGGCAACACCGGGGAGCTGTTTTTT. It translates to CASSPWGGNTGELFF.

This rearrangement joins TRBV27 to TRBJ1-1; weak D call: TRBD1 (5 bases). The CDR3 covers 19 residues. The V end was cut by 6 bases, the J end by 1 base, with 27 bases between. Germline loops: CDR1 MNHEY, CDR2 SMNVEV (reference sequence). CDR3 DNA sequence: TGTGCCAGCAGCGATACCTGGGGGGGGAGGAGGACCGAGAACACTGAAGCTTTCTTT. Protein sequence: CASSDTWGGRRTENTEAFF.

The chain recombines TRBV19 with TRBJ1-5; D is undetermined. V was cut by 5 bases and J by 7 bases, with 15 bases left in between. There are 14 residues in the CDR3. Germline CDR1 reads LNHDA; CDR2 reads SQIVND (reference sequence). CDR3 nucleotides: TGTGCCAGTAGTTTGGAGAGGGTAGGCCAGCCCCAGCATTTT. Translation gives CASSLERVGQPQHF.

The chain recombines TRBV27 with TRBJ2-7; a possible D gene is TRBD1 (6 bases). The CDR3 has 16 residues. CDR1 MNHEY and CDR2 SMNVEV come from the germline V gene (reference sequence). V was clipped by 3 bases and J by 0 bases, with 15 bases between them. The CDR3 nucleotides read TGTGCCAGCAGTTTCTGGGGGCCCGCAAGCTCCTACGAGCAGTACTTC. This translates into CASSFWGPASSYEQYF.

The chain has TRBV2 and TRBJ1-4; 9 bases map to TRBD1. Germline-derived CDR1 and CDR2 are SNHLY and FYNNEI. The trim removed 5 bases at V and 5 bases at J, leaving 6 bases unmatched. The CDR3 extends over 15 amino acids. The CDR3 reads CASSIGTGKNEKLFF. The CDR3 nucleotides are TGTGCCAGCAGTATCGGGACAGGGAAGAATGAAAAACTGTTTTTT. The variable domain in full, completed from reference TRBV2 and TRBJ1-4, reads EPEVTQTPSHQVTQMGQEVILRCVPISNHLYFYWYRQILGQKVEFLVSFYNNEISEKSEIFDDQFSVERPDGSNFTLKIRSTKLEDSAMYFCASSIGTGKNEKLFFGSGTQLSVL.

The chain is built from TRBV7-2 and TRBJ1-1, with a possible D match to TRBD1 (5 bases). V was clipped by 4 bases and J by 1 base, with 7 bases between them. CDR3 size: 13 residues. Germline CDR1 SGHTA, CDR2 FQGNSA. The CDR3 loop is CASSWGENTEAFF. CDR3 nucleotides: TGTGCCAGCAGCTGGGGGGAGAACACTGAAGCTTTCTTT.

This clone was counted a single time. The gene calls are TRBV18 and TRBJ1-5; TRBD1 is a possible D gene (6 bases). Germline V gene lookup returns CDR1 KGHSH and CDR2 LQKENI. This CDR3 has 14 residues. V was pared by 6 bases and J by 3 bases, with 12 bases between. In DNA, the CDR3 is TGTGCCAGCTCTGAGGGGGGGGCCAATCAGCCCCAGCATTTT. As protein: CASSEGGANQPQHF.